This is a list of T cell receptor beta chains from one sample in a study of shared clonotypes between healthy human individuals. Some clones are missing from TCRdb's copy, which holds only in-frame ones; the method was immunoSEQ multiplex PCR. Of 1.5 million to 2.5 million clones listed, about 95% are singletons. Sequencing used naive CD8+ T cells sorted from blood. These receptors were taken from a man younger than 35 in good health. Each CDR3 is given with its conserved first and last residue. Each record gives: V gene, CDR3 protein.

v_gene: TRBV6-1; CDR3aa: CASSEPSPTDTQYF
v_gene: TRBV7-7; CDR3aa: CASSLSSGSGETQYF
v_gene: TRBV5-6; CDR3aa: CARRGGTLGQPQHF
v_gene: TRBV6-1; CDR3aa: CASSEGQGVNYEQYF
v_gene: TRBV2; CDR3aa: CASSEYLAVYEQYF
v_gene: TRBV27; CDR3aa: CASSLAGLRTDTQYF
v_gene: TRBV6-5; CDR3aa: CASSSFLSGAGELFF
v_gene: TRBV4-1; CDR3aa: CASSRDSNEQFF
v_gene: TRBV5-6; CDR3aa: CASSLDAVMAQYF
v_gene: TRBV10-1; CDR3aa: CASSPQGLAGYEQYF
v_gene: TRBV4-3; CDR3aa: CASSQGTGLAHEQFF
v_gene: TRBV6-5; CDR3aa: CASTETALNEKLFF
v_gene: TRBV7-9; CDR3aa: CASSLVGWSYEQYF
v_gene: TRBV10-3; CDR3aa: CAISEWQGENTEAFF
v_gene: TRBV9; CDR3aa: CASSEMGNTIYF
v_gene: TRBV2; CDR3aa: CASSESGTANYGYTF
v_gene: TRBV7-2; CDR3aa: CASSSLAGGPYEQYF
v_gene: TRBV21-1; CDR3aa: CASSKIEFNQPQHF
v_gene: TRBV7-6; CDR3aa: CASSLGTSVETQYF
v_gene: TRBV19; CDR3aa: CASSIGQGINEQYF
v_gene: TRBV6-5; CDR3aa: CASNHGQGKGEQYF